This TCR beta chain comes out of a study of human T cells and chemical hapten exposure. For the study at large: Skin of the upper inner arm, around 2 cm by around 2 cm, received 2% DPC for sensitization. Study findings and constraints: Donor immune responses may differ from healthy people's, since all donors had alopecia. TCRs exceeding a frequency of 1 in 1000 stayed unchanged under DPC sensitization.

TCRdb recomputed calls from the RACE reads with MiXCR, one row per CDR3 protein. The sample carries 150,000 to 200,000 distinct CDR3 sequences, 24% recorded once. On this clonotype: The antigen remains unidentified.

The time point is: patch test 3, about 24 weeks after DPC sensitization. The treatment: therapeutic diphenylcyclopropenone sensitization with weekly scalp DPC. Extraction of total RNA was performed on unfractionated whole blood. This CDR3 is 15 amino acids long. Trimming took 0 bases from V and 0 from J, leaving 6 bases between them. The germline V gene has CDR1 LGHNA and CDR2 YSLEER. Sequencing was performed on whole blood, taken in connection with sensitization to the hapten diphenylcyclopropenone (DPC). The source is a woman aged 40 to 50 with alopecia areata. Some clones in this sample may be carry-over from other donors' samples. The chain couples TRBV4-3 to TRBJ1-5; D call uncertain. The DNA for the CDR3 is TGCGCCAGCAGCCAAGAAGGTTATAGCAATCAGCCCCAGCATTTT. Encoded protein: CASSQEGYSNQPQHF.